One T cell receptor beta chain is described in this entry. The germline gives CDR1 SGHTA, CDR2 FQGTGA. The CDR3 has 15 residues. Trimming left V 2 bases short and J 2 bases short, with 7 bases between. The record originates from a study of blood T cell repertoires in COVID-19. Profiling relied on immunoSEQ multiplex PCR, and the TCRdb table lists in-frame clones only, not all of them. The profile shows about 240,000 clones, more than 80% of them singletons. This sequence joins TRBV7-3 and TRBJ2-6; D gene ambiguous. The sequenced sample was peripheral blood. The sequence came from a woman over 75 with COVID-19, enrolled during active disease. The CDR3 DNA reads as TGTGCCAGCAGCTTACATTCCCCTGGGGCCAACGTCCTGACTTTC. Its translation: CASSLHSPGANVLTF.